A selection of T cell receptor beta chains follows, all from one sample in a study of blood T cells in healthy people across ages. TCRdb itself ran the 5' RACE reads through MiXCR, one entry per CDR3 protein. This table holds around 2 million distinct CDR3 sequences, roughly two fifths found once. The sequencing sample was made of blood. Source of these receptors: a human donor in good health. The CDR3 runs from the conserved cysteine through the conserved F or W. The D gene is left open where the match is weak. Clone sizes are given selectively: once, few, many, or a class where the clone is expanded.

TRBJ1-2 TRBV28 TRBD1 few CASIEGQGTNGYTF TGTGCCAGCATTGAGGGACAGGGAACTAATGGCTACACCTTC
TRBJ1-1 TRBV9 TRBD1 - CASSATGDPNTEAFF TGTGCCAGCAGCGCCACAGGGGACCCAAACACTGAAGCTTTCTTT
TRBJ1-5 TRBV13 - few CASKRFREPVQPQHF TGTGCCAGCAAAAGGTTCAGGGAGCCTGTCCAGCCCCAGCATTTT
TRBJ1-2 TRBV6-4 - - CASSPSGASTYGYTF TGTGCCAGCAGTCCCTCAGGGGCTTCTACCTATGGCTACACCTTC
TRBJ2-3 TRBV9 TRBD2 few CASSVDLAATDTQYF TGTGCCAGCAGCGTAGACCTAGCGGCCACAGATACGCAGTATTTT
TRBJ1-5 TRBV20-1 - many CSASDDPNQPQHF TGCAGTGCTAGCGATGACCCCAATCAGCCCCAGCATTTT
TRBJ2-7 TRBV6-2/TRBV6-3 - - CASSYFSPYEQYF TGTGCCAGCAGTTACTTTAGCCCCTACGAGCAGTACTTC
TRBJ2-1 TRBV3-1 - - CASSRSLHMDEQFF TGTGCCAGCAGCCGAAGCCTACACATGGATGAGCAGTTCTTC
TRBJ2-7 TRBV28 TRBD2 - CASSLGGGFSYEQYF TGTGCCAGCAGTTTGGGGGGGGGGTTCTCCTACGAGCAGTACTTC
TRBJ2-1 TRBV12-3/TRBV12-4 - - CASSCGLVLDEQFF TGTGCCAGCAGTTGTGGTCTAGTCTTGGATGAGCAGTTCTTC
TRBJ2-5 TRBV4-1 TRBD2 - CASSQDNSGEKETQYF TGCGCCAGCAGCCAAGATAATAGCGGGGAGAAAGAGACCCAGTACTTC
TRBJ2-3 TRBV20-1 - many CSASPLRTASTDTQYF TGCAGTGCTAGCCCACTCCGGACAGCGAGCACAGATACGCAGTATTTT
TRBJ2-3 TRBV11-3 - - CASSYMGTASTDTQYF TGTGCCAGCAGCTATATGGGGACGGCAAGCACAGATACGCAGTATTTT
TRBJ2-1 TRBV20-1 TRBD1 few CSARAGQGNEQFF TGCAGTGCTAGAGCTGGACAGGGCAATGAGCAGTTCTTC
TRBJ1-4 TRBV20-1 - - CSALSPLRDEKLFF TGCAGTGCTCTTTCGCCCTTGCGGGACGAAAAACTGTTTTTT
TRBJ2-2 TRBV7-2 TRBD2 - CASSWSIAGGSNSGTGGLFF TGTGCCAGCAGCTGGTCGATAGCGGGGGGTTCCAATTCTGGCACCGGGGGGCTGTTTTTT
TRBJ1-2 TRBV20-1 TRBD1 - CSARRTGTNYGYTF TGCAGTGCTAGGCGGACAGGCACCAACTATGGCTACACCTTC
TRBJ2-1 TRBV12-3/TRBV12-4 - once CASSLDRTGVGDNEQFF TGTGCCAGCAGTTTAGACCGCACAGGCGTAGGGGACAATGAGCAGTTCTTC
TRBJ2-7 TRBV7-8 - - CASSLGWGASVSYEQYF TGTGCCAGCAGCTTAGGATGGGGGGCGTCCGTTTCCTACGAGCAGTACTTC
TRBJ2-7 TRBV19 - - CASSMRGRTYEQYF TGTGCCAGTAGTATGCGGGGGCGGACCTACGAGCAGTACTTC
TRBJ1-2 TRBV11-2 TRBD1 - CASSSHRGPNYGYTF TGTGCCAGCAGCTCACACAGGGGGCCTAACTATGGCTACACCTTC
TRBJ2-1 TRBV6-2/TRBV6-3 TRBD2 once CASSRRLAGGPNYEQFF TGTGCCAGCAGTCGCCGACTAGCGGGGGGGCCTAATTATGAGCAGTTCTTC
TRBJ1-1 TRBV29-1 - - CSGVWGDTEAFF TGCAGCGGTGTATGGGGCGACACTGAAGCTTTCTTT
TRBJ2-5 TRBV5-1 - - CASSAGDGEQYF TGCGCCAGCAGCGCGGGCGATGGGGAACAGTACTTC
TRBJ1-5 TRBV7-2 - - CASSSGLSEQPQHF TGTGCCAGCAGCTCAGGACTATCAGAACAGCCCCAGCATTTT
TRBJ2-5 TRBV5-1 - few CASSSAGTPNRWYF TGCGCCAGCAGCTCCGCCGGGACACCAAACCGGTGGTACTTC
TRBJ1-2 TRBV6-5 TRBD1 - CASSRRQGGVRGYTF TGTGCCAGCAGTAGAAGACAGGGGGGAGTCCGTGGCTACACCTTC